The 25 T cell receptor beta chains in this list originate from one sample, sequenced in a study of CD8+CD57+ T cells in acquired aplastic anemia. Researchers used genomic DNA as the template to profile TCR beta VDJ and CDR3. TCRdb analysed the reads with MiXCR anew, one entry per CDR3 protein. The data contain about 210,000 distinct CDR3 sequences, 61% of them singletons. The sequenced material came from sorted CD4+, CD8+, or CD8+CD57+ T cells (not recorded which) from PBMCs. The receptor set was obtained from a human donor in good health.

This clonotype has a single count. V and J are TRBV5-1 and TRBJ2-7, with D unclear. Deletions cut 1 base from V and 0 bases from J, with 8 bases between. CDR1 is SGHRS, CDR2 YFSETQ, per germline. The CDR3 loop spans 14 amino acids. CDR3 in DNA: TGCGCCAGCAGCTTGTGGGGAAGCTCCTACGAGCAGTACTTC. This codes for CASSLWGSSYEQYF.

This clonotype was detected only once. CDR3 DNA: TGTGCCAGCAGCTTAGTAGGGGCAGGGAGCGGTGAGCAGTTCTTC. Residues: CASSLVGAGSGEQFF. The rearrangement links TRBV7-9 to TRBJ2-1; either TRBD1 or TRBD2 may fit D (5 bases each). There are 15 residues in the CDR3. V was shortened by 1 base and J by 9 bases, with 16 bases between the two germline ends. CDR1 SEHNR and CDR2 FQNEAQ come from the germline V gene (reference sequence).

This rearrangement joins TRBV5-4 to TRBJ1-2; TRBD1 is a possible D gene (5 bases). Trimming left V 3 bases short and J 5 bases short, with 14 bases between. Germline lookup yields CDR1 SGHNT and CDR2 YYREEE (reference sequence). The CDR3 is made up of 14 amino acids. DNA of the CDR3: TGTGCCAGCAGCTACACAATGGGGGATTATGGCTACACCTTC. It translates to CASSYTMGDYGYTF. Using reference TRBV5-4 and TRBJ1-2 for the parts outside the CDR3, the full variable domain is ETGVTQSPTHLIKTRGQQVTLRCSSQSGHNTVSWYQQALGQGPQFIFQYYREEENGRGNFPPRFSGLQFPNYSSELNVNALELDDSALYLCASSYTMGDYGYTFGSGTRLTVV.

This chain connects TRBV12-3 or TRBV12-4 to TRBJ2-1; TRBD2 agrees at 10 bases. This CDR3 is built from 19 residues. V lost 4 bases to trimming and J lost 3 bases; unmatched junction nucleotides: 15. The CDR3 here is CASSWSSGSPAGFYNEQFF. The CDR3 region has the DNA TGTGCCAGCAGTTGGTCTAGCGGGAGTCCGGCGGGGTTCTACAATGAGCAGTTCTTC.

The chain uses TRBV5-1 and TRBJ2-7; a weak D match, TRBD2 (6 bases). Germline lookup yields CDR1 SGHRS and CDR2 YFSETQ. The CDR3 runs to 14 residues. The V end lost 9 bases, the J end lost 0 bases, and 16 bases lay between the germline ends. CDR3 sequence reads: CATSGGEFSYEQYF. Written as DNA, the CDR3 is TGCGCCACCTCCGGGGGAGAATTCTCCTACGAGCAGTACTTC.

The V call is TRBV7-7, the J call TRBJ2-7, with D perhaps being TRBD1 or TRBD2 (5 bases each). Germline V gene sequence: CDR1 SSHAT, CDR2 FNYEAQ (reference sequence). This CDR3 is 14 amino acids long. CDR3: CADSPGRESYEQYF. For the CDR3, the DNA is TGTGCTGACTCACCGGGACGGGAATCCTACGAGCAGTACTTC.

The chain has TRBV19 and TRBJ2-7, with no clear D. The V end lost 2 bases, the J end lost 5 bases, and 28 bases lay between the germline ends. Germline-derived CDR1 and CDR2 are LNHDA and SQIVND (reference sequence). The CDR3 consists of 19 residues. The CDR3 protein is CASSIRFGDTLPTLNEQYF. The CDR3 nucleotides read TGTGCCAGTAGTATAAGGTTTGGAGACACTCTCCCTACCCTGAACGAGCAGTACTTC.

The chain links TRBV7-3 to TRBJ2-7; D gene uncertain. This CDR3 is 12 amino acids long. V lost 5 bases and J 1 base, leaving 6 bases between the germline ends. Germline V CDR1 and CDR2: SGHTA, FQGTGA. CDR3 DNA sequence: TGTGCCAGCAGCAGCGAGTCCTACGAGCAGTACTTC. It codes for CASSSESYEQYF.

As concerns this clonotype: A read error may account for a junction end that differs from germline. The chain links TRBV2 to TRBJ1-1, with TRBD1 matching 7 bases. The CDR3 spans 14 residues. Germline CDR1 SNHLY, CDR2 FYNNEI. The CDR3 protein is CASSPQGMNTEAFF. For the CDR3, the DNA is TGTGCCAGCAGCCCACAGGGGATGAACACTGAAGCCTTCTTT.

The chain couples TRBV15 to TRBJ2-3; D may be TRBD1 (5 bases). Germline V gene sequence: CDR1 LNHNV, CDR2 YYDKDF (reference sequence). This CDR3 is built from 15 residues. Trimming took 8 bases from V and 3 from J, leaving 18 bases between them. CDR3 residues: CATLDPGSPTDTQYF. CDR3 nucleotides: TGTGCCACCCTGGACCCAGGGTCTCCGACAGATACGCAGTATTTT.

The chain links TRBV2 to TRBJ1-4, with a possible D match to TRBD1 (5 bases). Trimming removed 6 bases from V and 8 bases from J, with 16 bases in between. The CDR3 runs to 14 residues. Germline loops: CDR1 SNHLY, CDR2 FYNNEI. The CDR3 bases are TGTGCCAGCAGGGGGACCGTCGCCAGCGAAAAACTGTTTTTT. Residues: CASRGTVASEKLFF.

J is TRBJ1-1 and V is TRBV7-4; the D is unclear. This CDR3 has 16 residues. V was shortened by 6 bases and J by 1 base, with 18 bases between the two germline ends. Germline CDR1 is SGHVT and CDR2 is SQSDAQ. CDR3 loop: CASRPQIRSRNTEAFF. The CDR3 bases are TGTGCCAGCAGACCGCAAATAAGGTCTAGGAACACTGAAGCTTTCTTT.

This chain connects TRBV29-1 to TRBJ2-7, with 10 bases fitting TRBD1. CDR1 is SQVTM and CDR2 is ANQGSEA in the germline V gene. This CDR3 spans 12 amino acids. V gave up 6 bases and J gave up 7 bases; unmatched junction bases: 6. CDR3 nucleotides: TGCAGCGTCAGACAGGGGGCAGGGGAGCAGTACTTC. Translation gives CSVRQGAGEQYF.

The rearrangement links TRBV7-8 to TRBJ2-7; 16 bases are a match to TRBD2. The CDR3 contains 15 residues. The V segment lost 6 bases and the J segment 7 bases; nucleotides outside the gene matches: 6. Per the germline V gene, CDR1 is SGHVS and CDR2 is FQNEAQ. CDR3 residues: CASRIGTSGGGEQYF. The CDR3 region has the DNA TGTGCCAGCAGGATCGGGACTAGCGGGGGGGGGGAGCAGTACTTC.

This clonotype was recorded many times. The chain combines TRBV10-2 with TRBJ2-3, with D unresolved. V was trimmed by 3 bases and J by 3 bases, leaving 10 bases between them. CDR1 and CDR2 from the germline V gene are WSHSY and SAAADI. The CDR3 totals 14 residues. The CDR3 DNA sequence: TGCGCCAGCAGTGAAAGAGCGAATACAGATACGCAGTATTTT. Translated, it gives CASSERANTDTQYF.

The sample holds many counts of this clonotype. The CDR3 reads CASSSLGTGHNEQFF. CDR3 sequence (DNA): TGTGCCAGCAGCTCCCTTGGGACAGGTCACAATGAGCAGTTCTTC. The V call is TRBV13, the J call TRBJ2-1, with 8 positions matching TRBD1. This CDR3 region has 15 residues. Germline V gene lookup returns CDR1 PRHDT and CDR2 FYEKMQ (reference sequence). The junction had 7 bases not matched to a gene; V was cut back by 4 bases and J by 5 bases.

The chain is built from TRBV24-1 and TRBJ2-1; 7 bases are a match to TRBD2. Germline V gene sequence: CDR1 KGHDR, CDR2 SFDVKD. Germline trimming cut 9 bases from V and 1 base from J; bases unmatched to any gene: 8. This CDR3 spans 15 amino acids. This CDR3 reads CATRKDGRSYNEQFF. The CDR3 DNA sequence: TGTGCCACCCGAAAAGACGGGAGGTCCTACAATGAGCAGTTCTTC.

In the case of this clonotype: This clone may be a read error of a much larger clone one base away. The chain carries TRBV6-2 or TRBV6-3 and TRBJ1-5; D call uncertain. Trimming shortened V by 2 bases and J by 11 bases, and 19 bases separated the two germline ends. Germline CDR1 MNHEY, CDR2 SVGEGT. The CDR3 loop spans 15 amino acids. The CDR3 loop reads CASSYDAEGSQSQHF. CDR3 nucleotide sequence: TGTGCCAGCAGTTACGATGCTGAGGGTAGCCAGTCCCAGCATTTT.

The J gene is TRBJ1-4, the V gene TRBV15; weak D call: TRBD1 (5 bases). The CDR3 consists of 13 residues. Looked up from germline, CDR1 is LNHNV and CDR2 is YYDKDF (reference sequence). Trimming removed 0 bases at V and 8 bases at J, with 7 bases between. CDR3 DNA sequence: TGTGCCACCAGCAGAGAGGGGCGGGAAAAACTGTTTTTT. This gives the protein CATSREGREKLFF.

The genes are TRBV5-1 and TRBJ1-6, with TRBD1 as a possible D gene (6 bases). Germline V gene data show CDR1 as SGHRS and CDR2 as YFSETQ. V dropped 7 bases and J dropped 7 bases, with 9 bases sitting between them. CDR3 size: 12 residues. CDR3 bases: TGCGCCAGCGGGCAGGGGAATTCACCCCTCCACTTT. Amino acid sequence: CASGQGNSPLHF.

This clonotype was detected many times. The genes are TRBV9 and TRBJ1-3; D gene uncertain. The germline V and J ends were trimmed by 3 bases and 8 bases, with 12 bases remaining between them. Germline V gene lookup returns CDR1 SGDLS and CDR2 YYNGEE. CDR3 length: 13 residues. The CDR3 is CASSGEAGDTIYF. In DNA, the CDR3 is TGTGCCAGCAGCGGGGAAGCTGGGGACACCATATATTTT.

This clonotype was detected many times. The chain links TRBV20-1 to TRBJ1-2; 9 nucleotides match TRBD1. Germline V CDR1 and CDR2: DFQATT, SNEGSKA (reference sequence). With 0 bases clipped from V and 2 bases from J, the junction kept 19 bases outside the gene matches. The CDR3 is made up of 20 amino acids. CDR3 loop: CSARDDAPQRWTGENYGYTF. CDR3 nucleotides: TGCAGTGCTAGAGATGACGCCCCCCAGAGGTGGACAGGGGAGAACTATGGCTACACCTTC.

The CDR3 loop reads CASSDGGGVGNEQFF. CDR3 in DNA: TGTGCCAGCAGCGATGGGGGAGGGGTAGGCAATGAGCAGTTCTTC. V gene TRBV9 combines with J gene TRBJ2-7; 7 positions agree with TRBD2. The last part of the DNA fits TRBJ2-1 better; the J call may be wrong. Germline CDR1 SGDLS, CDR2 YYNGEE. The length of the CDR3 is 15 residues.

This chain uses TRBV10-2 with TRBJ2-7; 14 bases map to TRBD2. Germline trimming cut 6 bases from V and 2 bases from J; bases unmatched to any gene: 9. CDR3 length equals 17 residues. Germline V lookup: CDR1 WSHSY, CDR2 SAAADI. This CDR3 is CASSVGLAGATPYEQYF. The CDR3 bases are TGCGCCAGCAGCGTGGGACTAGCGGGGGCGACCCCCTACGAGCAGTACTTC.

As to this clonotype: A much larger clonotype is one base distant, so this may be a read error. The gene calls are TRBV7-9 and TRBJ2-4, with D possibly being TRBD1 (5 bases). The length of the CDR3 is 16 residues. The germline V gene has CDR1 SEHNR and CDR2 FQNEAQ (reference sequence). CDR3 DNA sequence: TGTGCCAGCAGCCTAAGGGGAACTTTAGCCAGAAACATTCAGTACTTC. Protein: CASSLRGTLARNIQYF.